These 8 T cell receptor beta chains came from one sample sequenced in a study of blood T cell repertoires in COVID-19. Method: immunoSEQ multiplex PCR; TCRdb's copy keeps in-frame clones and lacks some. Here the sample spans 310,000 or so clones, about 91% being singletons. Sequenced material: peripheral blood. These receptors all come from a man in his thirties or forties with COVID-19, enrolled during active disease.

A single count supports this clone. This chain uses TRBV6-1 with TRBJ2-3, with TRBD2 matching over 11 bases. The junction had 5 bases not matched to a gene; V was cut back by 4 bases and J by 2 bases. In germline, CDR1 is MNHNS, CDR2 SASEGT. CDR3 length: 16 residues. DNA for the CDR3: TGTGCCAGCAGTGCCTATAGCGGGGGGGTCACAGATACGCAGTATTTT. It is translated as CASSAYSGGVTDTQYF.

This clone has a single count. The chain is built from TRBV11-3 and TRBJ2-3; 8 nucleotides match TRBD2. Germline CDR1 reads SGHNT; CDR2 reads YENEEA. CDR3 length equals 15 residues. V lost 4 bases to trimming and J lost 0 bases; unmatched junction nucleotides: 3. The CDR3 loop reads CASSSLAGSTDTQYF. In DNA form, the CDR3 reads TGTGCCAGCAGCTCTTTAGCGGGGAGCACAGATACGCAGTATTTT.

The chain is built from TRBV28 and TRBJ2-7; TRBD2 might be the D (5 bases). V lost 2 bases, J lost 3 bases, and 11 bases lay in between. Germline V lookup: CDR1 MDHEN, CDR2 SYDVKM. The CDR3 length is 14 residues. CDR3 coding DNA: TGTGCCAGCAGTTTACTGGGAGTAGGCTACGAGCAGTACTTC. Protein sequence: CASSLLGVGYEQYF.

As to this clone: Other DNA sequences in the same sample also yield this CDR3. The V call is TRBV15, the J call TRBJ2-7; the D is unclear. The CDR3 totals 15 residues. The ends were cut back, 1 base at V and 1 base at J, with 11 bases in the middle. Germline loops: CDR1 LNHNV, CDR2 YYDKDF (reference sequence). The CDR3 coding sequence is TGTGCCACCAGCAGAGGGGCCGTCAAGTCCTACGAGCAGTACTTC. Protein sequence: CATSRGAVKSYEQYF.

The chain couples TRBV5-8 to TRBJ1-2; the match to TRBD1 covers 7 bases. V gave up 0 bases and J gave up 4 bases; unmatched junction bases: 6. CDR3 length: 15 residues. Germline CDR1 is SGHTS and CDR2 is YDEGEE. The CDR3 DNA follows: TGTGCCAGCAGCTTGGACGGACAGGTAGCCTATGGCTACACCTTC. It translates to CASSLDGQVAYGYTF.

The chain employs TRBV9 and TRBJ2-7; no reliable D call. The germline CDR1 and CDR2 sequences are SGDLS and YYNGEE. The CDR3 extends over 13 amino acids. Trimming shortened V by 0 bases and J by 3 bases, and 7 bases separated the two germline ends. CDR3 DNA: TGTGCCAGCAGCGTAGGAGCCCGCTACGAGCAGTACTTC. Translated, it gives CASSVGARYEQYF. Using reference TRBV9 and TRBJ2-7 for the parts outside the CDR3, the full variable domain is DSGVTQTPKHLITATGQRVTLRCSPRSGDLSVYWYQQSLDQGLQFLIQYYNGEERAKGNILERFSAQQFPDLHSELNLSSLELGDSALYFCASSVGARYEQYFGPGTRLTVT.

The genes are TRBV13 and TRBJ2-3; the D is unclear. V gave up 4 bases and J gave up 1 base, with 9 bases separating them. The CDR3 sequence is 14 residues long. Germline CDR1 reads PRHDT; CDR2 reads FYEKMQ (reference sequence). The CDR3 reads CASSSGYGTDTQYF. CDR3 nucleotide sequence: TGTGCCAGCAGCTCGGGTTATGGCACAGATACGCAGTATTTT.

CDR3: CASSPPGLSYNEQFF. CDR3 DNA: TGCGCCAGCAGCCCTCCGGGACTCAGCTACAATGAGCAGTTCTTC. V and J are TRBV5-1 and TRBJ2-1; TRBD2 might be the D (6 bases). With 4 bases removed from V and 3 bases from J, the gap between germline ends came to 14 bases. Germline loops: CDR1 SGHRS, CDR2 YFSETQ. The CDR3 contains 15 residues.